This paragraph covers one T cell receptor beta chain sequence. As yet, its antigen is unknown. This clone may be a read error of a much larger clone one base away. The V gene lost 0 bases and the J gene lost 12 bases, with 22 bases spanning the gap. The CDR3 contains 16 residues. Germline V CDR1 and CDR2: SGHRS, YFSETQ. The data were taken from a study of T cells in Graves' hyperthyroidism and ophthalmopathy. Amplification of TCR beta CDR3 regions was performed using RNA transcripts as template. HTBI primers were used for first-round RT-PCR of the TCR CDR3. Each CDR3 protein is one row after TCRdb ran MiXCR on the multiplex PCR reads. This table holds 37,000 or so distinct CDR3 sequences, around 53% found once. Whole-study results and caveats: Most thyroid clonotypes expanded above 0.001 were also detected in blood.

The sequencing sample was made of blood. V and J are TRBV5-1 and TRBJ2-1, with D hard to call. The receptor was isolated from a man aged 35 to 55 with Graves' ophthalmopathy. The CDR3 is CASSLEQTARTDTQFF. The CDR3 DNA follows: TGCGCCAGCAGCTTGGAACAGACTGCACGCACAGATACGCAGTTCTTC.